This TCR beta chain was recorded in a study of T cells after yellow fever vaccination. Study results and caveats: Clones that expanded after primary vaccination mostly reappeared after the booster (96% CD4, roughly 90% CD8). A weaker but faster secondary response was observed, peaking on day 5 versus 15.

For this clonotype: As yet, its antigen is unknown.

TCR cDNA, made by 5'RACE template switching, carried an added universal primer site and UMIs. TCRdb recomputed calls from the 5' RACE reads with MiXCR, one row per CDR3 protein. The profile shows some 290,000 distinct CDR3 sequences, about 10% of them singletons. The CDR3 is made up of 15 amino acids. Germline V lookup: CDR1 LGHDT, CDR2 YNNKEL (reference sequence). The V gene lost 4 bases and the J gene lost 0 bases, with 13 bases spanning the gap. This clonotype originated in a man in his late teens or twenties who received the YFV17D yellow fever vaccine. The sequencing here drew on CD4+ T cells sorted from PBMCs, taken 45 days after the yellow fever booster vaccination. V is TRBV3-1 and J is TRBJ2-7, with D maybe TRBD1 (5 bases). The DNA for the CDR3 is TGTGCCAGCAGCCGGAAAGGGGAACTCTCCTACGAGCAGTACTTC. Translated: CASSRKGELSYEQYF.